Listed below are T cell receptor beta chains from one sample, sequenced in a study of blood T cell repertoires in COVID-19. Only in-frame clones appear in the TCRdb table, and some are missing; sequencing was by immunoSEQ multiplex PCR. The repertoire holds fewer than 150,000 clones, with around 84% as singletons. What was sequenced was peripheral blood. The receptors here all came from a human donor in a cohort sampled during active COVID-19. Each CDR3 is given with its conserved first and last residue. The D gene is left open where the match is weak. Expanded clones get a size class; other rows say once, few or many, or leave the size out.

once,TRBV3-1/TRBV3-2,TRBD1,TRBJ2-1,TGTGCCAGCAGCCCAAGACCGGGACAGTACAATGAGCAGTTCTTC,CASSPRPGQYNEQFF
-,TRBV19,-,TRBJ1-5,TGTGCCAGTAGTAGTTCCCCGGGACTCATAAGCAATCAGCCCCAGCATTTT,CASSSSPGLISNQPQHF
-,TRBV28,TRBD1,TRBJ2-6,TGTGCCAGCAGTACAGGGGGCGACGGGGCCAACGTCCTGACTTTC,CASSTGGDGANVLTF
-,TRBV21-1,-,TRBJ1-3,TGTGCCAGCAGCAACGAGGGACAGTCCTCCTCTGGAAACACCATATATTTT,CASSNEGQSSSGNTIYF
few,TRBV13,-,TRBJ2-7,TGTGCCAGCAGCCAGAATGGACGGGGCTACGAGCAGTACTTC,CASSQNGRGYEQYF
-,TRBV28,-,TRBJ2-7,TGTGCCAGCAGCCCCCTCAATTCAGGAATCTACGAGCAGTACTTC,CASSPLNSGIYEQYF
-,TRBV10-1,TRBD2,TRBJ2-2,TGCGCCAGCAGTGAGACCCCCGGGACTAGCCATTTGACCGGGGAGCTGTTTTTT,CASSETPGTSHLTGELFF
-,TRBV11-2,-,TRBJ2-4,TGTGCCAGCACACCAGGGGTAGGGGAAGCCAAAAACATTCAGTACTTC,CASTPGVGEAKNIQYF
-,TRBV2,-,TRBJ2-1,TGTGCCAGTCCTACTCAGGGCGTAGACCACAATGAGCAGTTCTTC,CASPTQGVDHNEQFF
-,TRBV5-5,TRBD1,TRBJ2-7,TGTGCCAGCAGCCGTTCGGGACAGGGAGGGGGGGAGCAGTACTTC,CASSRSGQGGGEQYF
-,TRBV6-1,TRBD1,TRBJ1-5,TGTGCCAGCAGTGAAATCGGACAGGGCGGCCAGCCCCAGCATTTT,CASSEIGQGGQPQHF
-,TRBV7-9,TRBD2,TRBJ2-1,TGTGCCAGCAGCTTACAAAGAGCGGGAGGGGACAATGAGCAGTTCTTC,CASSLQRAGGDNEQFF
-,TRBV28,-,TRBJ1-5,TGTGCCAGCAACCCTACGCCGGGACTCAGAGGCCATCAGCCCCAGCATTTT,CASNPTPGLRGHQPQHF
few,TRBV5-1,TRBD1,TRBJ1-1,TGCGCCAGCAGCTTGGGGCAGGGGGCGCCGAACACTGAAGCTTTCTTT,CASSLGQGAPNTEAFF
-,TRBV19,-,TRBJ2-7,TGTGCCACTACCCCCGCGACAGGCAGCTCCTACGAGCAGTACTTC,CATTPATGSSYEQYF
-,TRBV19,-,TRBJ1-5,TGTGCCAGTAGTCAAACTCCGGGGGGGCTTCAGCCCCAGCATTTT,CASSQTPGGLQPQHF
-,TRBV4-1,-,TRBJ2-7,TGCGCCAGCAGCCAGGGGGGAGAACCTTCCTACGAGCAGTACTTC,CASSQGGEPSYEQYF
-,TRBV10-2,-,TRBJ2-3,TGCGCCAGCAGAGCTTGGGATACGCAGTATTTT,CASRAWDTQYF
-,TRBV5-1,-,TRBJ2-2,TGCGCCAGCAGCCATCGACAGGCTGGGGACACCGGGGAGCTGTTTTTT,CASSHRQAGDTGELFF
-,TRBV27,TRBD1,TRBJ2-2,TGTGCCAGCAGTTTTAGTGGACAGGGTTTGTTGTTTTTT,CASSFSGQGLLFF
few,TRBV9,-,TRBJ1-6,TGTGCCAGCAGCACAGACGACAGAGCACTATATAATTCACCCCTCCACTTT,CASSTDDRALYNSPLHF
-,TRBV5-5,-,TRBJ1-5,TGTGCCAGCAGCCCAGGGGATTCGGGCAATCAGCCCCAGCATTTT,CASSPGDSGNQPQHF
-,TRBV5-4,-,TRBJ2-7,TGTGCCAGCAGCTACAAGGGGCGAACCTACGAGCAGTACTTC,CASSYKGRTYEQYF
-,TRBV7-3,TRBD2,TRBJ2-2,TGTGCCAGCAGCTTAAGTTATGGTTTAGCGGGGGCAAACACCGGGGAGCTGTTTTTT,CASSLSYGLAGANTGELFF
-,TRBV19,TRBD1,TRBJ2-1,TGTGCCAGTAGTGGACAGGGATCGTTCTACAATGAGCAGTTCTTC,CASSGQGSFYNEQFF
-,TRBV19,-,TRBJ2-2,TGTGCCAGTAGTATTTGGAGGGCTGGCGGGGAGCTGTTTTTT,CASSIWRAGGELFF
few,TRBV7-9,TRBD2,TRBJ2-7,TGTGCCAGCAGCCAAGCGGGAGGGGCCTACGAGCAGTACTTC,CASSQAGGAYEQYF
-,TRBV15,-,TRBJ1-2,TGTGCCACCACCTCCCAGGGCCGAGGCTACACCTTC,CATTSQGRGYTF
-,TRBV7-9,TRBD1,TRBJ1-2,TGTGCCAGCAGCTTCGGGGACAGCCTCTATGGCTACACCTTC,CASSFGDSLYGYTF
-,TRBV5-1,TRBD1,TRBJ2-7,TGCGCCAGCACGTCCACAGGGGGCTACGAGCAGTACTTC,CASTSTGGYEQYF
-,TRBV5-1,TRBD1,TRBJ2-7,TGCGCCAGCAGCGACTGGACAGGTTCCTACGAGCAGTACTTC,CASSDWTGSYEQYF
-,TRBV3-1/TRBV3-2,-,TRBJ2-6,TGTGCCAGCAGCCAGGACAGCTCTGGGGCCAACGTCCTGACTTTC,CASSQDSSGANVLTF
-,TRBV28,-,TRBJ2-7,TGTGCCAGCACCGACAGCTACGAGCAGTACTTC,CASTDSYEQYF
once,TRBV19,TRBD2,TRBJ2-1,TGTGCCAGTAGTATCTTAGGGACTAGCTCCTACAATGAGCAGTTCTTC,CASSILGTSSYNEQFF
once,TRBV7-9,TRBD1,TRBJ2-3,TGTGCCAGCAGCCAAGGACAGGCTAGCACAGATACGCAGTATTTT,CASSQGQASTDTQYF
-,TRBV7-3,-,TRBJ2-2,TGTGCCAGCAGCTTAGAAGCGGGGAACACCGGGGAGCTGTTTTTT,CASSLEAGNTGELFF
-,TRBV19,TRBD2,TRBJ2-7,TGTGCCAGTAGTATAGCTAGCGGGAGCCACTACGAGCAGTACTTC,CASSIASGSHYEQYF
-,TRBV11-3,TRBD1,TRBJ1-3,TGTGCCAGCAGCGTGGGACAGCCTGGAAACACCATATATTTT,CASSVGQPGNTIYF
-,TRBV6-5,-,TRBJ2-7,TGTGCCAGCAGGGGACATCTCTACGAGCAGTACTTC,CASRGHLYEQYF
once,TRBV27,-,TRBJ1-5,TGTGCCAGCAGCCGACTTAGCAATCAGCCCCAGCATTTT,CASSRLSNQPQHF
-,TRBV10-3,-,TRBJ2-1,TGTGCCATCAGTGTTCCCGACACCAATGAGCAGTTCTTC,CAISVPDTNEQFF
-,TRBV11-2,TRBD2,TRBJ2-1,TGTGCCAGCAGCTTGCGGGAGGGGCGTTGGGATGAGCAGTTCTTC,CASSLREGRWDEQFF
-,TRBV7-3,TRBD2,TRBJ2-5,TGTGCCAGCAGCTTAACGGGACTAAAACAAGAGACCCAGTACTTC,CASSLTGLKQETQYF
-,TRBV11-3,-,TRBJ1-1,TGTGCCAGCAGCCAATATGGAGCCACTGAAGCTTTCTTT,CASSQYGATEAFF
once,TRBV5-1,TRBD1,TRBJ2-1,TGCGCCAGCAGTTATGAACAGGGGGCTGACAATGAGCAGTTCTTC,CASSYEQGADNEQFF
-,TRBV28,-,TRBJ1-1,TGTGCCAGCAGGGGGACACAGAACACTGAAGCTTTCTTT,CASRGTQNTEAFF
once,TRBV11-3,TRBD2,TRBJ2-1,TGTGCCAGCAGCTCAGAAGGGCTAGCGGGCGGGCAGTTCTTC,CASSSEGLAGGQFF
-,TRBV5-1,TRBD2,TRBJ2-3,TGCGCCAGCAGCCAGCTAGCGGGAGTGTCAGATACGCAGTATTTT,CASSQLAGVSDTQYF
once,TRBV5-4,TRBD1,TRBJ2-1,TGTGCCAGCAGACCCTGGACAGGGGGAATAAACAATGAGCAGTTCTTC,CASRPWTGGINNEQFF
-,TRBV6-5,-,TRBJ1-5,TGTGCCAGCAAGCAGGCGGGGGCAGATCAGCCCCAGCATTTT,CASKQAGADQPQHF
-,TRBV9,TRBD2,TRBJ2-3,TGTGCCAGCAGCGTAGGAGGTAGCGGGGCTAGCACAGATACGCAGTATTTT,CASSVGGSGASTDTQYF
once,TRBV12-3/TRBV12-4,-,TRBJ1-5,TGTGCCAGCAGTTTATCCCGGGTGCAGCCCCAGCATTTT,CASSLSRVQPQHF